This T cell receptor beta chain was found in a study of persistence of HIV-infected CD4 T cells. About this clone itself: What it binds is unknown.

The immunoSEQ assay was version 4, run in survey mode. Measured with immunoSEQ multiplex PCR; TCRdb has only the in-frame clones, and not every one. This table holds about 45,000 clones, 80% to 90% found once. Germline values: CDR1 LNHDA, CDR2 SQIVND (reference sequence). V dropped 4 bases and J dropped 6; count of bases not matched to a gene: 6. This CDR3 has 15 residues. Anti-CD3/anti-CD28 beads served as a nonspecific positive control stimulus. CD4+ T cells upregulating both CD40 ligand and CD69 were sorted as responding cells. The rearrangement joins TRBV19 to TRBJ2-1; 10 bases are a match to TRBD2. The material sequenced was CD4+ T cells sorted from PBMCs after approximately 19-hour stimulation, taken from a patient who received antiretroviral therapy. The receptor comes from an adult woman with HIV who was CMV-seropositive. CDR3 protein: CASSRSGRVGNEQFF. The CDR3 region has the DNA TGTGCCAGTAGTAGGAGCGGGAGGGTCGGCAATGAGCAGTTCTTC.